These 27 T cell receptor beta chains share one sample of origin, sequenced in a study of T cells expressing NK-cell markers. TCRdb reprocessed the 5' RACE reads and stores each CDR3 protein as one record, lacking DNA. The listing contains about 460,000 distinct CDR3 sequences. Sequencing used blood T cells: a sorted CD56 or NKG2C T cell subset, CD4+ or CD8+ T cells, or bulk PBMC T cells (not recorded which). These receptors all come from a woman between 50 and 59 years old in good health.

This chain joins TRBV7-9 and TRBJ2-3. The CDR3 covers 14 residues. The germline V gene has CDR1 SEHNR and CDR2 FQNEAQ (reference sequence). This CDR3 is CASSLGRAGDTQYF.

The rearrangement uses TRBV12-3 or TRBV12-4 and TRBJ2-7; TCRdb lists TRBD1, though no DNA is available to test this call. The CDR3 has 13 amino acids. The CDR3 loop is CASSSWTGDEQYF.

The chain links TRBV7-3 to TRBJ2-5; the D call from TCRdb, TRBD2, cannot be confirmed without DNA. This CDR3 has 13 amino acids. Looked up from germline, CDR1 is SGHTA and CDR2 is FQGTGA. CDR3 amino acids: CASSLLREETQYF.

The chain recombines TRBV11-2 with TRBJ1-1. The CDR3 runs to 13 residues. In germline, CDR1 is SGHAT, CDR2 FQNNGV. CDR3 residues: CASSSLQGKEAFF.

The CDR3 protein is CASSDFRGDTQYF. This rearrangement joins TRBV2 to TRBJ2-3; no DNA is available, so the TRBD1 call from TCRdb remains unchecked. CDR3 length: 13 residues. CDR1 SNHLY and CDR2 FYNNEI come from the germline V gene.

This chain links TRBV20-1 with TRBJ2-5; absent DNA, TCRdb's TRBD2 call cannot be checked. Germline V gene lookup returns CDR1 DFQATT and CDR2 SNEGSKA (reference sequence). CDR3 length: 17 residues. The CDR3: CSAYRHRTSGGSRSQYF.

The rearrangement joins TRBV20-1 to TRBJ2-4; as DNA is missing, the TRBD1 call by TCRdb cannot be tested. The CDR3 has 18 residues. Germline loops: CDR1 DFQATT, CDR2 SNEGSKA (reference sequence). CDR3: CSAEPGTGAFAAKNIQYF.

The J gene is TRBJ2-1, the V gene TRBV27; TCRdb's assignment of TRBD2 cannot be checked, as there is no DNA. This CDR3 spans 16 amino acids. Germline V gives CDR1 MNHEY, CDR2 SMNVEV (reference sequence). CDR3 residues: CASRDPSGRNYNEQFF.

The CDR3 protein is CASRSSLAGLEQFF. The rearrangement links TRBV5-1 to TRBJ2-1; with no DNA, the TCRdb D assignment of TRBD2 cannot be verified. Germline V gives CDR1 SGHRS, CDR2 YFSETQ. There are 14 residues in the CDR3.

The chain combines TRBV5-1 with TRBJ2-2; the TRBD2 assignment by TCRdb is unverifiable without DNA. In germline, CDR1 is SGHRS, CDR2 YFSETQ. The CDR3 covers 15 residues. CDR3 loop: CASFDATRDTGELFF.

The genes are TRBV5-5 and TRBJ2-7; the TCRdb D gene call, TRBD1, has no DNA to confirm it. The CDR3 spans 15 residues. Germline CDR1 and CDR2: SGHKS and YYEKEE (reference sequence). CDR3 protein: CASGSSDRLSYEQYF.

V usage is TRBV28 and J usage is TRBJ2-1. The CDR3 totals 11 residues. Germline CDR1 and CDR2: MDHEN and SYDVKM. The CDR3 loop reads CASSLKLEQFF.

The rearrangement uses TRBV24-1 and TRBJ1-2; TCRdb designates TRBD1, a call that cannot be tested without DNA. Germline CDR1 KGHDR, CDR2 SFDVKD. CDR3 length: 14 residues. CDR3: CATSDPDRLGSYTF.

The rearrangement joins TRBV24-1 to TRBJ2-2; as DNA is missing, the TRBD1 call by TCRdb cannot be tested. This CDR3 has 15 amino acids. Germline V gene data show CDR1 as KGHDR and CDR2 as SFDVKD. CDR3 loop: CATSDPQGNTGELFF.

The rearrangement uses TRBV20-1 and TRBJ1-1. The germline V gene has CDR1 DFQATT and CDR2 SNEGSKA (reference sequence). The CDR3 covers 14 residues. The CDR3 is CSARDPGYLSEAFF.

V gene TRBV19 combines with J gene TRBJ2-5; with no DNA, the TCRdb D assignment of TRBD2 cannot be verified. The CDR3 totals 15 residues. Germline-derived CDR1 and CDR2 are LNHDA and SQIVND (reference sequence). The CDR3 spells CATSKLAGDAETQYF.

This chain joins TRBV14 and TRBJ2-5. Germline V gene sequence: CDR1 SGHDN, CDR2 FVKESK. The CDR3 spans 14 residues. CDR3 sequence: CASSHINRQETQYF. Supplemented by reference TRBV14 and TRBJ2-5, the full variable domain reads EAGVTQFPSHSVIEKGQTVTLRCDPISGHDNLYWYRRVMGKEIKFLLHFVKESKQDESGMPNNRFLAERTGGTYSTLKVQPAELEDSGVYFCASSHINRQETQYFGPGTRLLVL.

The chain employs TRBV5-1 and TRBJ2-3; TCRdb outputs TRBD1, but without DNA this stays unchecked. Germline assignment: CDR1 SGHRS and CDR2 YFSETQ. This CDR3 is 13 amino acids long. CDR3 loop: CASRDINTDTQYF.

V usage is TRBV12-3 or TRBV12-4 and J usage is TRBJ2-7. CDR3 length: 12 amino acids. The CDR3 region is CASSPTDYEQYF.

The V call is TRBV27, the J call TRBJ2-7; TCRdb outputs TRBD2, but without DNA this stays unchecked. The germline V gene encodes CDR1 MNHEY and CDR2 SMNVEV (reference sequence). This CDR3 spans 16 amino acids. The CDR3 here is CASRPGTSGRANEQYF.

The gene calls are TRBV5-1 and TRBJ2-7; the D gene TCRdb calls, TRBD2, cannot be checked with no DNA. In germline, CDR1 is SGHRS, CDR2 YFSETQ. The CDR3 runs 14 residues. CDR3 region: CASSLASGTSEQYF.

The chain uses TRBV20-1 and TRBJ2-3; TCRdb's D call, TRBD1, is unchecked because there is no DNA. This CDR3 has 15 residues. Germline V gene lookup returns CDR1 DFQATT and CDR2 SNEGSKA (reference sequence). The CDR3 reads CSAHRVAPSTDTQYF.

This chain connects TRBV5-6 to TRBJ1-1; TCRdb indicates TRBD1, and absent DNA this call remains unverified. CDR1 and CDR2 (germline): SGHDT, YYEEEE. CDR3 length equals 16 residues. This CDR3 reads CASSLGTGARGTEAFF.

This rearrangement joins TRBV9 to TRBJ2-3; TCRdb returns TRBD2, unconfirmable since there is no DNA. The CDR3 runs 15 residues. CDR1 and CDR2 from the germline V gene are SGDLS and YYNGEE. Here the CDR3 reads CASSGRTSGLDTQYF.

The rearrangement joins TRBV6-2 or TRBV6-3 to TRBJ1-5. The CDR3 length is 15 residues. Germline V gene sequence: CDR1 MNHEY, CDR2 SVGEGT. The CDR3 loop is CASSYSWGTNQPQHF.

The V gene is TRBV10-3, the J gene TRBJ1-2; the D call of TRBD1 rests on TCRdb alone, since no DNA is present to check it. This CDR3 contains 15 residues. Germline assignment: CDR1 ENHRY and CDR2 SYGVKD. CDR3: CAISESEGAGRGYTF.

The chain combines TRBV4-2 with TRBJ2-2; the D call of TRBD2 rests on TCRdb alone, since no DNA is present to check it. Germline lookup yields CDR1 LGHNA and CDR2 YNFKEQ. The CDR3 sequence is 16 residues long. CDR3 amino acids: CASSQDVAGGTGELFF.